Shown below are 32 T cell receptor beta chains from a single sample sequenced in a study of T cells in Graves' hyperthyroidism and ophthalmopathy. RNA transcripts served as the template for amplifying TCR beta CDR3 regions. Carried out on the TCR CDR3, a first-round RT-PCR used the HTBI primer set. TCRdb reprocessed the multiplex PCR reads via MiXCR and lists one record per CDR3 protein. The sample lists approximately 400,000 distinct CDR3 sequences, approximately 15% occurring once. The sample consisted of blood. The receptors were gathered from a woman aged 18 to 35 with Graves' hyperthyroidism.

This chain connects TRBV2 to TRBJ2-2, with 8 bases identical to TRBD1. V shed 6 bases, J shed 1 base, and the junction held 7 bases outside the gene matches. This CDR3 region has 16 residues. From germline, CDR1 is SNHLY and CDR2 FYNNEI. The CDR3 DNA follows: TGTGCCAGCAGCCTTAGGACAGGGCAGAACACCGGGGAGCTGTTTTTT. Its translation: CASSLRTGQNTGELFF.

CDR3 sequence reads: CASSVSGHSNTEAFF. The CDR3 DNA follows: TGTGCCAGCAGTGTTTCGGGACACTCGAACACTGAAGCTTTCTTT. The V and J genes are TRBV6-2 or TRBV6-3 and TRBJ1-1; TRBD1 is a possible D gene (6 bases). The V gene's germline CDR1 is MNHEY and CDR2 SVGEGT. The CDR3 consists of 15 residues. Trimming left V 5 bases short and J 1 base short, with 14 bases between.

The count of this clonotype is one. The DNA of the CDR3 is TGCAGTGTCTCACTACGGGAACAGGAGTACGAGCAGTACTTC. As protein: CSVSLREQEYEQYF. V gene TRBV20-1 combines with J gene TRBJ2-7; D might be TRBD1 or TRBD2, each matching 5 bases. Germline values: CDR1 DFQATT, CDR2 SNEGSKA (reference sequence). The CDR3 sequence is 14 residues long. V lost 7 bases, J lost 4 bases, and 20 bases lay in between.

V is TRBV2 and J is TRBJ1-2, with 7 nucleotides matching TRBD1. This CDR3 contains 12 residues. Trimming cost V 5 bases and J 6 bases; bases outside gene matches: 3. The germline V gene encodes CDR1 SNHLY and CDR2 FYNNEI. The CDR3 reads CASSLGQNGYTF. CDR3 in DNA: TGTGCCAGCAGTTTGGGACAGAATGGCTACACCTTC.

This clonotype has a handful of counts. A much more abundant neighbour one base away suggests this may be a read error. The chain uses TRBV7-9 and TRBJ2-7, with D possibly being TRBD1 (6 bases). The germline V gene has CDR1 SEHNR and CDR2 FQNEAQ (reference sequence). V was pared by 7 bases and J by 2 bases, with 15 bases between. This CDR3 region has 14 residues. CDR3 nucleotide sequence: TGTGCCAGCACCAATGAAGAGGGGGCCTACGAGCAGTACTTC. Its translation is CASTNEEGAYEQYF.

This clonotype was seen many times. CDR3 nucleotide sequence: TGTGCCAGCAGTGAAAATGAGGGAGGGCCGGGGGAGACCCAGTACTTC. Its protein is CASSENEGGPGETQYF. The chain is built from TRBV2 and TRBJ2-5, with 7 positions matching TRBD2. Germline trimming cut 2 bases from V and 5 bases from J; bases unmatched to any gene: 11. The CDR3 consists of 16 residues. The germline V gene encodes CDR1 SNHLY and CDR2 FYNNEI. The full variable domain, its missing parts supplied by reference TRBV2 and TRBJ2-5, is EPEVTQTPSHQVTQMGQEVILRCVPISNHLYFYWYRQILGQKVEFLVSFYNNEISEKSEIFDDQFSVERPDGSNFTLKIRSTKLEDSAMYFCASSENEGGPGETQYFGPGTRLLVL.

This clonotype showed up just a few times. The rearrangement joins TRBV20-1 to TRBJ1-1, with D unresolved. Germline CDR1 and CDR2: DFQATT and SNEGSKA (reference sequence). The length of the CDR3 is 13 residues. The germline V and J ends were trimmed by 5 bases and 6 bases, with 16 bases remaining between them. The CDR3 DNA reads TGCAGTGCTCGGATATTGGCGATTCCTGAAGCTTTCTTT. Translation gives CSARILAIPEAFF.

This clonotype was observed many times. The V and J genes are TRBV6-1 and TRBJ2-5, with a possible D match to TRBD2 (6 bases). Trimming left V 0 bases short and J 5 bases short, with 13 bases between. The CDR3 runs 15 residues. Looked up from germline, CDR1 is MNHNS and CDR2 is SASEGT. The CDR3 coding sequence is TGTGCCAGCAGTGAAGCCCCGGGAGTAGGGGAGACCCAGTACTTC. Its protein is CASSEAPGVGETQYF.

This clonotype appeared many times. This chain links TRBV10-3 with TRBJ2-7; 9 bases are shared with TRBD1. The junction had 5 bases not matched to a gene; V was cut back by 6 bases and J by 5 bases. The germline gives CDR1 ENHRY, CDR2 SYGVKD. This CDR3 region has 13 residues. This CDR3 reads CAISPGQGHEQYF. The CDR3 DNA reads TGTGCCATCAGCCCGGGACAGGGCCACGAGCAGTACTTC.

This rearrangement joins TRBV19 to TRBJ2-4, with TRBD1 matching 9 bases. The CDR3 contains 14 residues. The J segment lost 3 bases and the V segment lost 7 bases, leaving 4 bases of the junction unmatched. Germline V gene sequence: CDR1 LNHDA, CDR2 SQIVND (reference sequence). In DNA, the CDR3 is TGTGCCAGTACGAGACAGGGGGACAAAAACATTCAGTACTTC. This encodes CASTRQGDKNIQYF.

This clonotype was seen a handful of times. CDR3 nucleotides: TGTGCCAGCAGCTCCGGACAGGGGAAGAACTATGGCTACACCTTC. As protein: CASSSGQGKNYGYTF. The gene calls are TRBV7-9 and TRBJ1-2, with 9 bases lining up with TRBD1. After removal of 4 bases from V and 2 bases from J, the junction contained 5 bases not matched to a gene. CDR3 length equals 15 residues. In germline, CDR1 is SEHNR, CDR2 FQNEAQ (reference sequence).

This clonotype appeared many times. The chain employs TRBV5-6 and TRBJ2-5; 8 bases map to TRBD1. Germline assignment: CDR1 SGHDT and CDR2 YYEEEE. After removal of 7 bases from V and 5 bases from J, the junction contained 7 bases not matched to a gene. This CDR3 comprises 13 residues. The CDR3 sequence: CASGRTGRETQYF. The CDR3 DNA follows: TGTGCCAGCGGCAGGACAGGGAGGGAGACCCAGTACTTC.

In its sample, this clonotype was seen many times. This chain joins TRBV5-4 and TRBJ2-1, with D tentatively TRBD1 or TRBD2 (5 bases each). Looked up from germline, CDR1 is SGHNT and CDR2 is YYREEE (reference sequence). The CDR3 totals 14 residues. V was clipped by 4 bases and J by 2 bases, with 10 bases between them. In DNA, the CDR3 is TGTGCCAGCAGCCGGGACGGCCCCTACAATGAGCAGTTCTTC. Protein product: CASSRDGPYNEQFF. The variable domain in full, with the rest retrieved from reference TRBV5-4 and TRBJ2-1, is ETGVTQSPTHLIKTRGQQVTLRCSSQSGHNTVSWYQQALGQGPQFIFQYYREEENGRGNFPPRFSGLQFPNYSSELNVNALELDDSALYLCASSRDGPYNEQFFGPGTRLTVL.

This clonotype was detected many times. The rearrangement uses TRBV20-1 and TRBJ2-7; TRBD1 matches at 8 bases. CDR1 is DFQATT and CDR2 is SNEGSKA in the germline V gene (reference sequence). V shed 6 bases, J shed 5 bases, and the junction held 12 bases outside the gene matches. This CDR3 has 14 residues. The DNA of the CDR3 is TGCAGTGCCTACCGGACAGGGTCGATCAACGAGCAGTACTTC. The encoded protein is CSAYRTGSINEQYF.

The genes are TRBV12-3 or TRBV12-4 and TRBJ1-3; TRBD1 matches at 11 bases. Trimming removed 6 bases from V and 0 bases from J; junction bases left unmatched: 13. CDR3 length: 19 residues. The CDR3 nucleotides read TGTGCCAGCAGAGGGGGGGGGACAGGGGGATTCTTCTCTGGAAACACCATATATTTT. This encodes CASRGGGTGGFFSGNTIYF.

With regard to this clonotype: One base away lies a much larger clone, so this may be a sequencing read error. This chain links TRBV7-9 with TRBJ2-1; 13 nucleotides agree with TRBD2. J was trimmed by 8 bases and V by 0 bases; bases with no gene match: 4. The germline CDR1 and CDR2 sequences are SEHNR and FQNEAQ (reference sequence). This CDR3 region has 16 residues. The CDR3 sequence is CASSLAGLAGVYEQFF. CDR3 DNA sequence: TGTGCCAGCAGCTTAGCCGGACTAGCGGGAGTATATGAGCAGTTCTTC.

The chain uses TRBV19 and TRBJ2-4; 9 bases are shared with TRBD2. V trimming: 5 bases; J trimming: 0 bases; junction bases outside the gene matches: 8. CDR1 LNHDA and CDR2 SQIVND come from the germline V gene (reference sequence). The CDR3 has 17 amino acids. CDR3 region: CASSPTTSGIAKNIQYF. The CDR3 nucleotides read TGTGCCAGTAGTCCCACGACTAGCGGAATAGCCAAAAACATTCAGTACTTC.

The V call is TRBV5-1, the J call TRBJ2-5; the D gene is possibly TRBD1 (5 bases). CDR3 size: 15 residues. V lost 1 base, J lost 3 bases, and 13 bases lay in between. The germline gives CDR1 SGHRS, CDR2 YFSETQ. CDR3 protein: CASSLIARVKETQYF. In DNA form, the CDR3 reads TGCGCCAGCAGCTTGATTGCCAGGGTGAAAGAGACCCAGTACTTC.

This clonotype was recorded many times. V usage is TRBV2 and J usage is TRBJ2-5; 7 bases are a match to TRBD1. The V gene end was trimmed by 4 bases and the J gene end by 4 bases; junction bases not matched to a gene: 6. The CDR3 totals 14 residues. In germline, CDR1 is SNHLY, CDR2 FYNNEI. The CDR3 is CASSVKGGGETQYF. As DNA, the CDR3 is TGTGCCAGCAGTGTGAAAGGGGGCGGAGAGACCCAGTACTTC.

This clonotype was recorded at least ten times. The CDR3 sequence: CASRRQFDETQYF. The CDR3 DNA follows: TGTGCCAGCAGACGACAGTTCGACGAGACCCAGTACTTC. The chain links TRBV6-1 to TRBJ2-5, with D possibly matching TRBD1 (5 bases). Trimming pared 6 bases from V and 5 bases from J, leaving 13 bases between. The germline V gene encodes CDR1 MNHNS and CDR2 SASEGT. The CDR3 extends over 13 amino acids.

This clonotype has a count of ten or more. The rearrangement uses TRBV20-1 and TRBJ2-2, with 7 positions matching TRBD1. V lost 4 bases, J lost 3 bases, and 2 bases stayed unmatched. Germline V gives CDR1 DFQATT, CDR2 SNEGSKA (reference sequence). This CDR3 contains 13 residues. Written as DNA, the CDR3 is TGCAGTGCTACGGGACAGCACACCGGGGAGCTGTTTTTT. It yields the protein CSATGQHTGELFF.

This clonotype was seen repeatedly, ten times or more. V is TRBV12-3 or TRBV12-4 and J is TRBJ2-1; weak D call: TRBD2 (6 bases). V shed 4 bases and J shed 3 bases, with 16 bases lying between them. The CDR3 is 16 amino acids. CDR3 coding DNA: TGTGCCAGCAGTTCCTTGGACTATGCCAGCTACAATGAGCAGTTCTTC. It yields the protein CASSSLDYASYNEQFF.

This clonotype was counted many times. V usage is TRBV4-1 and J usage is TRBJ2-2; either TRBD1 or TRBD2 may fit D (5 bases each). The CDR3 loop spans 17 amino acids. The germline V gene encodes CDR1 MGHRA and CDR2 YSYEKL. The V end lost 1 base, the J end lost 1 base, and 13 bases lay between the germline ends. CDR3 coding DNA: TGCGCCAGCAGCCAAGTAGTCGGGACGCGGAACACCGGGGAGCTGTTTTTT. Translated: CASSQVVGTRNTGELFF.

This clonotype was counted many times. V usage is TRBV6-1 and J usage is TRBJ1-5, with D perhaps matching TRBD1 (6 bases). V was cut by 5 bases and J by 0 bases, with 14 bases left in between. The CDR3 is made up of 16 amino acids. Germline CDR1 and CDR2: MNHNS and SASEGT. This chain's CDR3 is CASSPRTVTSNQPQHF. The CDR3 nucleotides read TGTGCCAGCAGTCCGAGGACAGTTACTAGCAATCAGCCCCAGCATTTT.

This clonotype appeared many times. This chain links TRBV7-9 with TRBJ2-3; the match to TRBD1 covers 9 bases. Per germline, CDR1 SEHNR and CDR2 FQNEAQ (reference sequence). V lost 5 bases to trimming and J lost 4 bases; unmatched junction nucleotides: 7. This CDR3 comprises 15 residues. CDR3 in amino acids: CASSPPGQGADTQYF. CDR3 coding DNA: TGTGCCAGCAGCCCACCGGGACAGGGCGCAGATACGCAGTATTTT.

This clonotype was seen ten or more times. The CDR3 DNA reads TGCAGTGCTAGAGTCTTGGGGGGGATATCCTACGAGCAGTACTTC. Translated, it gives CSARVLGGISYEQYF. This rearrangement joins TRBV20-1 to TRBJ2-7, with 7 bases lining up with TRBD2. V lost 1 base, J lost 1 base, and 7 bases stayed unmatched. Germline lookup yields CDR1 DFQATT and CDR2 SNEGSKA (reference sequence). CDR3 length: 15 residues.

This clonotype was found many times. The chain uses TRBV7-8 and TRBJ1-2; 9 positions agree with TRBD1. Germline V gives CDR1 SGHVS, CDR2 FQNEAQ. V shed 8 bases and J 8 bases; nucleotides not matched to a gene: 12. The CDR3 totals 14 residues. The CDR3, as DNA: TGTGCCAGCTCAGTACAGGGGGCCCCCATAGGCTACACCTTC. It encodes CASSVQGAPIGYTF.

This clonotype has at least ten counts. The chain recombines TRBV5-8 with TRBJ1-5; TRBD1 aligns across 7 bases. The CDR3 is made up of 14 amino acids. The germline V gene has CDR1 SGHTS and CDR2 YDEGEE. Unmatched junction bases numbered 4, after V lost 3 bases and J lost 4 bases. The CDR3 protein is CASSWRQGNQPQHF. CDR3 nucleotide sequence: TGTGCCAGCAGCTGGCGACAGGGTAATCAGCCCCAGCATTTT.

This clonotype was observed many times. The CDR3 bases are TGTGCCAGCAGGTTACCGGGACAGGGTATCAACGAGCAGTACTTC. The encoded protein is CASRLPGQGINEQYF. This chain uses TRBV7-2 with TRBJ2-7; TRBD1 aligns across 9 bases. There are 15 residues in the CDR3. CDR1 SGHTA and CDR2 FQGNSA come from the germline V gene. The V and J ends lost 6 bases and 5 bases, in that order; junction bases with no gene match: 11.

This clonotype was seen more than once but under ten times. V gene TRBV4-1 combines with J gene TRBJ2-7, with 7 bases aligning to TRBD1. Germline V gives CDR1 MGHRA, CDR2 YSYEKL. The length of the CDR3 is 12 residues. V was clipped by 1 base and J by 9 bases; unmatched bases: 3. CDR3 DNA: TGCGCCAGCAGCCAAGCCGGGACAGTGCAGTACTTC. This encodes CASSQAGTVQYF.

This clonotype showed up many times. The V call is TRBV20-1, the J call TRBJ1-5, with 7 nucleotides matching TRBD1. In germline, CDR1 is DFQATT, CDR2 SNEGSKA (reference sequence). The junction had 7 bases not matched to a gene; V was cut back by 4 bases and J by 1 base. The CDR3 totals 15 residues. CDR3 sequence reads: CSAIPQGTSNQPQHF. Written as DNA, the CDR3 is TGCAGTGCTATCCCACAGGGGACGAGCAATCAGCCCCAGCATTTT.

The chain recombines TRBV5-6 with TRBJ2-1; 12 bases align to TRBD2. V was clipped by 5 bases and J by 3 bases; unmatched bases: 6. Germline lookup yields CDR1 SGHDT and CDR2 YYEEEE. The CDR3 is made up of 16 amino acids. This chain's CDR3 is CASSWTSGNLYNEQFF. CDR3 in DNA: TGTGCCAGCAGTTGGACTAGCGGGAATCTCTACAATGAGCAGTTCTTC.